This TCR beta chain derives from a study of somatic mutations in cytotoxic T cells in rheumatoid arthritis. Germline trimming cut 4 bases from V and 5 bases from J; bases unmatched to any gene: 12. This CDR3 region has 16 residues. Germline assignment: CDR1 SGDLS and CDR2 YYNGEE. Notes on this clone: Its cognate antigen is unknown.

Findings and caveats of the study: No significant CD8+ T-cell clonality difference was found between rheumatoid arthritis patients and age-matched controls.

Data came from immunoSEQ multiplex PCR; TCRdb stores just in-frame clones and leaves some out. The table includes approximately 12,000 clones, approximately 73% detected once. Sequencing was performed on CD8+ T cells sorted from blood. The chain combines TRBV9 with TRBJ2-3; TRBD1 aligns across 8 bases. The source of this sequence is a woman between 35 and 50 years old in good health. The CDR3: CASSLYPRGLGDTQYF. The CDR3 DNA reads as TGTGCCAGCAGCCTTTACCCCAGGGGGCTGGGAGATACGCAGTATTTT.